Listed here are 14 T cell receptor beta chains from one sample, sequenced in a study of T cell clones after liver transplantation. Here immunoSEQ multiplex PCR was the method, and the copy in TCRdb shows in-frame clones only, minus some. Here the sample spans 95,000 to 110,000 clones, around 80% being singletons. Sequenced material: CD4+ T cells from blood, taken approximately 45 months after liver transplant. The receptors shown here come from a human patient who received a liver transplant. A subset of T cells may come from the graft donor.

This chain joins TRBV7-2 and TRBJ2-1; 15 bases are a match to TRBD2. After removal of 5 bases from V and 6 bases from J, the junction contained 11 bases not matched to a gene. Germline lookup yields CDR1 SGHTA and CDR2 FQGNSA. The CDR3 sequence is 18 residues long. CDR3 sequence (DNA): TGTGCCAGCAGCCCACCCGGACTAGCGGGGGGGCTGCCCAATGAGCAGTTCTTC. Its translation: CASSPPGLAGGLPNEQFF.

CDR3 region: CASSQSMSYGYTF. The CDR3 DNA reads TGTGCCAGCAGCCAATCGATGTCGTATGGCTACACCTTC. The rearrangement joins TRBV14 to TRBJ1-2; unclear D gene. Germline values: CDR1 SGHDN, CDR2 FVKESK. This CDR3 has 13 residues. V lost 2 bases and J 5 bases, leaving 9 bases between the germline ends.

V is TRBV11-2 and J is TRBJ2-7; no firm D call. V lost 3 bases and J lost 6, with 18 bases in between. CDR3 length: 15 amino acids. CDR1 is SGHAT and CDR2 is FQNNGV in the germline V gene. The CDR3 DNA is TGTGCCAGCAGCTTTACCCGGGTTCCCAACGGCGAGCAGTACTTC. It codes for CASSFTRVPNGEQYF.

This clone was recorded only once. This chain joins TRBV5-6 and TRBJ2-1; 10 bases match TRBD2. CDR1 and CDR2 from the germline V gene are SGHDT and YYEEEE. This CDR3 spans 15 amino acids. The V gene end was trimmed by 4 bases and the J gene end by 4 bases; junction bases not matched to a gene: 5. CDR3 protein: CASSEAGGTYNEQFF. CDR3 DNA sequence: TGTGCCAGCAGCGAAGCGGGGGGGACTTACAATGAGCAGTTCTTC.

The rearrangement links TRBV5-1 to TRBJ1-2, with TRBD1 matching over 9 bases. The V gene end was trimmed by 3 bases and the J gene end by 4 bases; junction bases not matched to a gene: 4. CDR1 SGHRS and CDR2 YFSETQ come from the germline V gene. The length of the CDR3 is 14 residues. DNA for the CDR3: TGCGCCAGCAGCTACCAGACAGGGGGCTATGGCTACACCTTC. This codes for CASSYQTGGYGYTF.

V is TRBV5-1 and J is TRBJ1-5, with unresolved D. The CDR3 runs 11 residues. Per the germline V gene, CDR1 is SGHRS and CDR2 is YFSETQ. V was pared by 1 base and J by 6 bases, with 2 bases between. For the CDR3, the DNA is TGCGCCAGCAGCTTGTGTCAGCCCCAGCATTTT. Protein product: CASSLCQPQHF.

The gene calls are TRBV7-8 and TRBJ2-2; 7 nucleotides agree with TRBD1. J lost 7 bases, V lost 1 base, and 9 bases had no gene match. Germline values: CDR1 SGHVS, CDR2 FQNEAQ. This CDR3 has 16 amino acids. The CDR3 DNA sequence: TGTGCCAGCAGCTTAGGGTCAAGGGGGCGGCACGGGGAGCTGTTTTTT. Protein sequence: CASSLGSRGRHGELFF.

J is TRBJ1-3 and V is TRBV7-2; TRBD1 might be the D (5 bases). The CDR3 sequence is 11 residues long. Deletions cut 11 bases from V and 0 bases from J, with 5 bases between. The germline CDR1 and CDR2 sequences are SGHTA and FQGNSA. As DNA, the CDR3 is TGTGCCGGGGGCTCTGGAAACACCATATATTTT. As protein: CAGGSGNTIYF.

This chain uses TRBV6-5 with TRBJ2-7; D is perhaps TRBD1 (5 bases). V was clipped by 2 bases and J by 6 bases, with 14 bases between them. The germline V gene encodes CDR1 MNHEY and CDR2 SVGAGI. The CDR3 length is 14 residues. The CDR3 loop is CASSYATAIGEQYF. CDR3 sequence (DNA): TGTGCCAGCAGTTACGCGACAGCGATCGGCGAGCAGTACTTC.

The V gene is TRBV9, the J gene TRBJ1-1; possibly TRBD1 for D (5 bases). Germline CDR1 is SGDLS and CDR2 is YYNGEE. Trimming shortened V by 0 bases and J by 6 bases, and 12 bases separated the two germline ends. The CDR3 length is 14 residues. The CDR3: CASSVARTPSEAFF. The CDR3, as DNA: TGTGCCAGCAGCGTAGCTAGGACACCATCTGAAGCTTTCTTT.

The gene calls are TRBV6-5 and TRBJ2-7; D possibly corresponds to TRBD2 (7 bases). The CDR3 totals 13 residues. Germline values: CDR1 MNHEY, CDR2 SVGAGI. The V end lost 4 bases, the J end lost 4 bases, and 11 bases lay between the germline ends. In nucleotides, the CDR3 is TGTGCCAGCAGTTTCCGGGGGGCATACGAGCAGTACTTC. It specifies CASSFRGAYEQYF.

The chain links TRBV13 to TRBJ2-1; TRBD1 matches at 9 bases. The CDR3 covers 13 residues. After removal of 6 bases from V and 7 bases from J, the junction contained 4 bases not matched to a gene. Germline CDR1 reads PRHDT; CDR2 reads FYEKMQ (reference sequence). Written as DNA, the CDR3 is TGTGCCAGCAGGAAACAGGGGGCGAATGAGCAGTTCTTC. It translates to CASRKQGANEQFF.

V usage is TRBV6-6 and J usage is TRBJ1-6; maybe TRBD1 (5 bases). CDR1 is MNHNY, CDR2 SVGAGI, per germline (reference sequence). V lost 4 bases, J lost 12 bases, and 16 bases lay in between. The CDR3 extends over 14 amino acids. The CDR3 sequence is CASSSRQGAGPLHF. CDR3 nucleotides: TGTGCCAGCAGTTCCAGGCAGGGAGCTGGACCCCTCCACTTT.

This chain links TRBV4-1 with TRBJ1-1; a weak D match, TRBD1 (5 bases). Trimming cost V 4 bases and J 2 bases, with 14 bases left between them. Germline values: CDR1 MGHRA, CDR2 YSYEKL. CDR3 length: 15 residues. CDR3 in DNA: TGCGCCAGCAGCCCCAGCGGGACTGCAAACACTGAAGCTTTCTTT. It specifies CASSPSGTANTEAFF.